A selection of T cell receptor beta chains follows, all from one sample in a study of shared clonotypes between healthy human individuals. This table comes from immunoSEQ multiplex PCR, and its TCRdb copy is limited to in-frame clones, with some not included. The repertoire holds hundreds of thousands of clones, with 90% to 98% as singletons. Sequenced material: memory CD8+ T cells sorted from blood. The receptors derive from a man aged 25-45 years in good health. CDR3s include the opening cysteine and the closing phenylalanine or tryptophan. D genes are given only for firm matches. Clone sizes are given selectively: once, few, many, or a class where the clone is expanded.

TRBJ2-7 | TRBD1 | TRBV5-1 | few | TGCGCCAGCAGCCCGGGACAGGGGGCCTACGAGCAGTACTTC | CASSPGQGAYEQYF
TRBJ2-4 | - | TRBV25-1 | - | TGTGCCAGCAGTGAAATGGGAGGGGGGTATAGCAAAAACATTCAGTACTTC | CASSEMGGGYSKNIQYF
TRBJ2-4 | - | TRBV5-6 | - | TGTGCCAGCAGCTCTGAGTTTGCCAAAAACATTCAGTACTTC | CASSSEFAKNIQYF
TRBJ2-7 | - | TRBV4-1 | once | - | CASSQVSVRGEQYF
TRBJ2-2 | - | TRBV29-1 | - | TGCAGCGTTGAAGGTCAGGGAAACACCGGGGAGCTGTTTTTT | CSVEGQGNTGELFF
TRBJ1-5 | TRBD1 | TRBV27 | - | TGTGCCAGCGGTTGGGGGACAGCACACTATCAGCCCCAGCATTTT | CASGWGTAHYQPQHF
TRBJ1-1 | TRBD1 | TRBV10-3 | - | TGTGCCATCAGTAACCCCGGGACAGGGGGCACTGAAGCTTTCTTT | CAISNPGTGGTEAFF
TRBJ2-2 | - | TRBV10-3 | - | TGTGCCATCAGTGAGTCGACAGGACGGAACACCGGGGAGCTGTTTTTT | CAISESTGRNTGELFF
TRBJ1-1 | TRBD1 | TRBV2 | - | TGTGCCAGCAGTTACAACCCGGGACAGGACACTGAAGCTTTCTTT | CASSYNPGQDTEAFF
TRBJ1-1 | TRBD1 | TRBV2 | - | TGTGCCAGCGCCGGGACAGGGAACACTGAAGCTTTCTTT | CASAGTGNTEAFF
TRBJ2-5 | - | TRBV9 | - | TGTGCCAGCAGCACGGGACGGAAAGAGACCCAGTACTTC | CASSTGRKETQYF
TRBJ1-1 | - | TRBV14 | - | TGTGCCAGCAGCACCGGACCAAACACTGAAGCTTTCTTT | CASSTGPNTEAFF
TRBJ2-5 | TRBD1 | TRBV9 | - | TGTGCCAGCAGCAAACAGGCCAGGGGGGAGACCCAGTACTTC | CASSKQARGETQYF
TRBJ2-3 | - | TRBV6-1 | - | TGTGCCAGCAGGCGGGACCGCACAGATACGCAGTATTTT | CASRRDRTDTQYF
TRBJ2-7 | - | TRBV30 | - | TGTGCCTGGGGTACCTACGAGCAGTACTTC | CAWGTYEQYF
TRBJ2-3 | TRBD1 | TRBV11-3 | - | TGTGCCAGCAGTTTTAGGACAGGGGGCGTTGAGGCAGATACGCAGTATTTT | CASSFRTGGVEADTQYF
TRBJ2-1 | - | TRBV6-4 | - | TGTGCCAGCAGATCGGAAGGGGGCTCCTACAATGAGCAGTTCTTC | CASRSEGGSYNEQFF
TRBJ1-3 | TRBD1 | TRBV6-6 | - | TGTGCCAGCAGTTACGACAGGGTGTCTGGAAACACCATATATTTT | CASSYDRVSGNTIYF
TRBJ2-2 | - | TRBV5-1 | - | TGCGCCAGCAGCTTGGGTCAAGCGCTGCGTTCTGGGGAGCTGTTTTTT | CASSLGQALRSGELFF
TRBJ2-6 | - | TRBV27 | - | TGTGCCAGCACCCCAGGGGTAGGGGCCAACGTCCTGACTTTC | CASTPGVGANVLTF
TRBJ1-5 | TRBD1 | TRBV7-9 | - | TGTGCCAGCAGCTTAACAGGGGTGGAACAGCCCCAGCATTTT | CASSLTGVEQPQHF
TRBJ2-1 | - | TRBV6-5 | once | TGTGCCAGCAGGTCCAGGAGGAATGAGCAGTTCTTC | CASRSRRNEQFF
TRBJ1-1 | - | TRBV10-2 | - | TGCGCCAGTTCCATCGGAAACACTGAAGCTTTCTTT | CASSIGNTEAFF
TRBJ2-1 | TRBD2 | TRBV28 | - | TGTGCCAGCAGTCTAATGACTAGCGGGAGTCTTTATGAGCAGTTCTTC | CASSLMTSGSLYEQFF
TRBJ2-2 | TRBD1 | TRBV28 | - | TGTGCCAGCAGTTGGACAGGGGCCGGGGAGCTGTTTTTT | CASSWTGAGELFF
TRBJ1-3 | - | TRBV19 | - | TGTGCCAGTAGTATCCGGGCCTCTGGAAACACCATATATTTT | CASSIRASGNTIYF
TRBJ2-3 | TRBD2 | TRBV28 | - | TGTGCCAGCAGTCCCCTAGCGGGTCTTCGCACAGATACGCAGTATTTT | CASSPLAGLRTDTQYF
TRBJ1-2 | TRBD1 | TRBV9 | - | TGTGCCAGCAGCGATGCCCGACAGGGGCTTAACTATGGCTACACCTTC | CASSDARQGLNYGYTF
TRBJ2-5 | - | TRBV5-8 | - | TGTGCCAGCAGCTTGAGCAGGTGGGAAGAGACCCAGTACTTC | CASSLSRWEETQYF
TRBJ2-3 | TRBD1 | TRBV18 | - | TGTGCCAGCTCACTGGGGACAGAGGGCACAGATACGCAGTATTTT | CASSLGTEGTDTQYF
TRBJ2-7 | - | TRBV11-1 | - | TGTGCCAGCAGTCGAAACCCGTCACCCTACGAGCAGTACTTC | CASSRNPSPYEQYF
TRBJ2-4 | - | TRBV11-3 | - | TGTGCCAGCAGCTTAGCCAACATTCAGTACTTC | CASSLANIQYF
TRBJ2-4 | - | TRBV28 | - | TGTGCCAGCAGCTCTGACCAGCTAGCCAAAAACATTCAGTACTTC | CASSSDQLAKNIQYF
TRBJ2-1 | - | TRBV28 | - | TGTGCCAGCAGTTTAGAGGACTTGGCTCCCCGCTACAATGAGCAGTTCTTC | CASSLEDLAPRYNEQFF
TRBJ2-1 | TRBD2 | TRBV2 | - | TGTGCCAGCAGCGACCTAGCGGGAGGGCTCCGGGAGCAGTTCTTC | CASSDLAGGLREQFF
TRBJ2-5 | TRBD2 | TRBV28 | - | TGTGCCAGCAGCCTAGCGGGAGGGTCAGAGACCCAGTACTTC | CASSLAGGSETQYF
TRBJ2-2 | - | TRBV20-1 | - | TGCAGTGCTAGACGCGGGGAGCTGTTTTTT | CSARRGELFF
TRBJ2-1 | - | TRBV27 | - | TGTGCCAGCAGTTTAGGGCTAACGTTCTACAATGAGCAGTTCTTC | CASSLGLTFYNEQFF
TRBJ2-4 | - | TRBV7-2 | - | TGTGCCAGCAGCTTGAACGGATGGGGCATTCAGTACTTC | CASSLNGWGIQYF
TRBJ2-2 | TRBD2 | TRBV4-2 | - | TGTGCCAGCAGCCAAGAATGGGGTAGCGGGAGATCCGGGGAGCTGTTTTTT | CASSQEWGSGRSGELFF
TRBJ2-7 | TRBD2 | TRBV13 | - | TGTGCCATCGACGCCGGGACTAGCGGGAGTTCGTCCTACGAGCAGTACTTC | CAIDAGTSGSSSYEQYF
TRBJ1-6 | - | TRBV4-1 | - | TGCGCCAGCAGCCAAGACAGCTCCTATAATTCACCCCTCCACTTT | CASSQDSSYNSPLHF
TRBJ2-2 | TRBD2 | TRBV14 | - | TGTGCCAGCAGCCATCTCGGAGCTAGCGGGAACACCGGGGAGCTGTTTTTT | CASSHLGASGNTGELFF
TRBJ1-5 | - | TRBV7-2 | - | TGTGCCAGCAGCTTAGGGATACTTAGCAATCAGCCCCAGCATTTT | CASSLGILSNQPQHF
TRBJ1-2 | - | TRBV7-2 | - | TGTGCCAGCAGCCTGACAGGTGGCTACACCTTC | CASSLTGGYTF
TRBJ1-2 | TRBD1 | TRBV2 | - | TGTGCCAGCAGGGCGGACAGGGGATTAAACTATGGCTACACCTTC | CASRADRGLNYGYTF
TRBJ2-5 | TRBD1 | TRBV2 | - | TGTGCCAGCAGTGAATTAGGACAGGGAAAGACCCAGTACTTC | CASSELGQGKTQYF
TRBJ2-3 | - | TRBV4-1 | - | TGCGCCAGCAGCCAAGGGGGCGGCACAGATACGCAGTATTTT | CASSQGGGTDTQYF
TRBJ2-1 | TRBD2 | TRBV4-2 | once | TGTGCCAGCAGCCAATCTCGGGGTTATTGGACTAGCGGGAGGGTAGTCCATGAGCAGTTCTTC | CASSQSRGYWTSGRVVHEQFF
TRBJ2-1 | - | TRBV19 | once | TGTGCCAGTAGTTATGTGGGAGGTCTTATAGATGAGCAGTTCTTC | CASSYVGGLIDEQFF
TRBJ2-1 | TRBD2 | TRBV7-2 | - | TGTGCCAGCAGCTCAAGACTAGCGGGATTGAGGATGGGCTTGTTCTTC | CASSSRLAGLRMGLFF
TRBJ1-2 | - | TRBV5-1 | - | TGCGCCAGCAGCTTAAGAGAGGCCTCAGGGCGTGGCTACACCTTC | CASSLREASGRGYTF
TRBJ1-5 | - | TRBV6-6 | - | TGTGCCAGCAGAAAAGGGGATTATAGCAATCAGCCCCAGCATTTT | CASRKGDYSNQPQHF
TRBJ2-7 | TRBD2 | TRBV10-3 | - | TGTGCCATCAGGAGGAGCGGGAGCGAGCAGTACTTC | CAIRRSGSEQYF